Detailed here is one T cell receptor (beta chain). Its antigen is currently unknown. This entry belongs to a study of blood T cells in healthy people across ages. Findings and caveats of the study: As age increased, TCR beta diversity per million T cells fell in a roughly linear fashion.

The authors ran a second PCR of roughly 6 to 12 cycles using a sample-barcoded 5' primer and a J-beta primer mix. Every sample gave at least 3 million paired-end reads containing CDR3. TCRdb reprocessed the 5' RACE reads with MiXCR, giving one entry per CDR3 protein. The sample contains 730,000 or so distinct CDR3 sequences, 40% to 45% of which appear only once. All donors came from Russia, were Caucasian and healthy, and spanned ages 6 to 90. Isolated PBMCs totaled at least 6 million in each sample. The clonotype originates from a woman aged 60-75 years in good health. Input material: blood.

For the CDR3, the DNA is TGTGCCAGCAGCCGGGAACTGGGCCCGACGCAGTATTTT. This sequence encodes CASSRELGPTQYF. This chain joins TRBV5-6 and TRBJ2-3, with D possibly matching TRBD2 (5 bases). Germline V gene lookup returns CDR1 SGHDT and CDR2 YYEEEE. There are 13 residues in the CDR3. V gave up 4 bases and J gave up 9 bases, with 15 bases separating them.